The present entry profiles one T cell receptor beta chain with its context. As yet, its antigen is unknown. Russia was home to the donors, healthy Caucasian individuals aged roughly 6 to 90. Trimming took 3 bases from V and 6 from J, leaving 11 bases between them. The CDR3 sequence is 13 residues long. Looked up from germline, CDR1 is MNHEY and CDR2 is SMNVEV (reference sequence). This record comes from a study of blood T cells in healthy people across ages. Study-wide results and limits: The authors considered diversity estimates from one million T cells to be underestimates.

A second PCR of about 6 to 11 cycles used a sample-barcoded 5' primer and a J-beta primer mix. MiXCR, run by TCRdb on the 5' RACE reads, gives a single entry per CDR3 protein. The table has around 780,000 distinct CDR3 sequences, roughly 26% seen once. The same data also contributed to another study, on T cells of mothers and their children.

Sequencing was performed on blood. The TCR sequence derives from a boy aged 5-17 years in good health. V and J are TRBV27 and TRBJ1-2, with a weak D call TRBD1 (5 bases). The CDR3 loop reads CASSFWLGDGYTF. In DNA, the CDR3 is TGTGCCAGCAGTTTTTGGTTAGGGGATGGCTACACCTTC.